The clone carrying this T cell receptor (beta chain) came up many times. This sample is drawn from a study of metastatic and nonmetastatic thyroid tumors. Among the patients, none had received any treatment before thyroid surgery. TCRdb re-called clones from the PCR reads using MiXCR. The sample includes fewer than 20,000 clones, less than 25% of them seen just once. This CDR3 contains 16 residues. Germline V lookup: CDR1 MGHRA, CDR2 YSYEKL. V was cut by 0 bases and J by 3 bases, with 12 bases left in between. The sample taken for sequencing was adjacent normal tissue. The gene calls are TRBV4-1 and TRBJ1-5; TRBD1 is a possible D gene (5 bases). This TCR was recovered from a female donor with papillary thyroid cancer or a benign thyroid nodule (not recorded which). Some clones in this sample may be carry-over from other donors' samples. In DNA form, the CDR3 reads TGCGCCAGCAGCCAAGATGGGGCGGGAAACAATCAGCCCCAGCATTTT. Translation: CASSQDGAGNNQPQHF.